This T cell receptor (beta chain) appears in the sequencing data of a study of metastatic and nonmetastatic thyroid tumors. Whole-study results and caveats: Reported TCR beta diversity, measured in blood and tumor, was significantly higher for malignant thyroid tumors than for benign nodules.

TCRdb ran MiXCR on the PCR reads. The sample contains about 39,000 clones, about 12% of which appear only once. Among the patients, none had received any treatment before thyroid surgery. CDR1 is SGHRS, CDR2 YFSETQ, per germline. V lost 4 bases to trimming and J lost 2 bases, with 12 bases between them. This CDR3 has 14 residues. The sample holds many counts of this clone. Its target is unknown. The sequence was collected from a male donor with papillary thyroid cancer or a benign thyroid nodule (not recorded which). Some clones in this sample may be carry-over from other donors' samples. Sequencing was performed on blood. The chain combines TRBV5-1 with TRBJ2-5; D unclear. This CDR3 reads CASSLVQSQETQYF. The CDR3 DNA reads as TGCGCCAGCAGCCTAGTACAGAGTCAAGAGACCCAGTACTTC.